One sample yielded the 17 T cell receptor beta chains listed below, sequenced in a study of OX40 agonist ivuxolimab in advanced cancers. TCRdb keeps only in-frame clones here, not all; method: immunoSEQ multiplex PCR. Seen here are some 140,000 clones, roughly 91% observed once, and the top ten hold roughly 1%. Specimen: CD4+ or CD8+ T cells sorted from blood, collected in a trial of the OX40 agonist ivuxolimab. Receptors were obtained from an adult with an advanced solid tumor such as melanoma, head and neck, liver or kidney cancer.

V is TRBV27 and J is TRBJ2-1, with TRBD1 matching 8 bases. The V gene's germline CDR1 is MNHEY and CDR2 SMNVEV (reference sequence). V was clipped by 7 bases and J by 9 bases; unmatched bases: 8. CDR3 size: 13 residues. The CDR3 loop is CASTTQGVREQFF. The CDR3 region has the DNA TGTGCCAGCACCACACAGGGGGTCCGTGAGCAGTTCTTC.

This chain joins TRBV5-6 and TRBJ2-5; possible D gene TRBD2, 6 bases. Germline CDR1 is SGHDT and CDR2 is YYEEEE. V shed 1 base and J shed 5 bases, with 15 bases lying between them. The CDR3 has 15 residues. The CDR3 region has the DNA TGTGCCAGCAGCTTGATTGGCGGGGACGAGGAGACCCAGTACTTC. This encodes CASSLIGGDEETQYF.

The chain employs TRBV6-6 and TRBJ1-6; D is ambiguous. This CDR3 region has 12 residues. V lost 8 bases and J 7 bases, leaving 9 bases between the germline ends. Germline values: CDR1 MNHNY, CDR2 SVGAGI (reference sequence). CDR3: CASGAGNSPLHF. CDR3 coding DNA: TGTGCCAGCGGTGCTGGGAATTCACCCCTCCACTTT.

This clone was picked up a small number of times. This sequence joins TRBV6-5 and TRBJ2-7; D is unclear. This CDR3 spans 15 amino acids. V was trimmed by 1 base and J by 0 bases, leaving 10 bases between them. Germline values: CDR1 MNHEY, CDR2 SVGAGI. This CDR3 is CASSYYLTASYEQYF. The CDR3, as DNA: TGTGCCAGCAGTTACTATTTGACGGCCTCCTACGAGCAGTACTTC.

The CDR3, as DNA: TGTGCCAGCAGCTTCGGCAGGGACGAGACCCAGTACTTC. Translating gives CASSFGRDETQYF. The chain employs TRBV7-2 and TRBJ2-5, with D possibly called TRBD1 or TRBD2 (5 bases each). Germline V gene sequence: CDR1 SGHTA, CDR2 FQGNSA. The CDR3 contains 13 residues. The V and J ends lost 3 bases and 5 bases respectively, with 10 bases between them.

This sequence joins TRBV7-2 and TRBJ2-4, with 9 bases identical to TRBD1. CDR1 is SGHTA, CDR2 FQGNSA, per germline. The CDR3 totals 15 residues. The V and J ends lost 5 bases and 4 bases, in that order; junction bases with no gene match: 6. The CDR3 region is CASSTPGTGKNIQYF. The CDR3 DNA is TGTGCCAGCAGCACCCCCGGGACAGGGAAAAACATTCAGTACTTC.

The chain uses TRBV10-3 and TRBJ2-7, with D possibly TRBD1 on 7 matching bases. V gave up 5 bases and J gave up 4 bases, with 18 bases separating them. CDR1 is ENHRY and CDR2 is SYGVKD in the germline V gene. The CDR3 runs to 15 residues. CDR3 amino acids: CAISPGFQGGYEQYF. The DNA of the CDR3 is TGTGCCATCAGTCCAGGGTTTCAGGGGGGTTACGAGCAGTACTTC.

The chain links TRBV18 to TRBJ1-4; D remains ambiguous. CDR1 and CDR2 (germline): KGHSH, LQKENI. The CDR3 loop spans 16 amino acids. V lost 1 base to trimming and J lost 0 bases, with 9 bases between them. As DNA, the CDR3 is TGTGCCAGCTCACCACGGCAGGTAGCAACTAATGAAAAACTGTTTTTT. This codes for CASSPRQVATNEKLFF. The full variable domain, completed using reference TRBV18 and TRBJ1-4, is NAGVMQNPRHLVRRRGQEARLRCSPMKGHSHVYWYRQLPEEGLKFMVYLQKENIIDESGMPKERFSAEFPKEGPSILRIQQVVRGDSAAYFCASSPRQVATNEKLFFGSGTQLSVL.

The chain uses TRBV11-1 and TRBJ2-3, with D uncertain. Germline CDR1 is SGHAT and CDR2 is FQDESV (reference sequence). The CDR3 has 12 residues. Trimming pared 2 bases from V and 4 bases from J, leaving 4 bases between. CDR3 loop: CASSLMADTQYF. CDR3 nucleotide sequence: TGTGCCAGCAGCTTAATGGCAGATACGCAGTATTTT.

Details on this clone: One end of the junction fails to match germline, which may point to a read error. This chain links TRBV5-3 with TRBJ1-2; TRBD1 is a possible D gene (6 bases). TRBV5-3 is assigned to the ORF class and has an uncertain function. CDR3 length: 14 residues. The CDR3 reads CASSLDWTAYGYTF. The CDR3 nucleotides read TGTGCCAGCAGCTTAGATTGGACAGCCTATGGCTACACCTTC.

This chain links TRBV10-2 with TRBJ1-5; D is possibly TRBD1 (6 bases). The CDR3 covers 14 residues. In germline, CDR1 is WSHSY, CDR2 SAAADI. Trimming pared 5 bases from V and 3 bases from J, leaving 11 bases between. CDR3 nucleotide sequence: TGCGCCAGCAGTTTTACAGGGACCAATCAGCCCCAGCATTTT. It yields the protein CASSFTGTNQPQHF.

The chain combines TRBV9 with TRBJ2-1; TRBD1 matches at 7 bases. The CDR3 has 16 residues. V lost 1 base, J lost 0 bases, and 4 bases stayed unmatched. Germline V gene lookup returns CDR1 SGDLS and CDR2 YYNGEE. The CDR3 region is CASSVQGVSSYNEQFF. CDR3 in DNA: TGTGCCAGCAGCGTACAGGGGGTCAGCTCCTACAATGAGCAGTTCTTC.

This chain connects TRBV18 to TRBJ2-5, with 11 bases lining up with TRBD2. The germline V gene has CDR1 KGHSH and CDR2 LQKENI. J gave up 5 bases and V 3 bases, and 8 bases lay outside the gene matches. This CDR3 has 16 amino acids. This chain's CDR3 is CASSPKLAGDGETQYF. The CDR3 DNA sequence: TGTGCCAGCTCACCGAAACTAGCGGGGGATGGGGAGACCCAGTACTTC.

The chain employs TRBV19 and TRBJ1-4; D perhaps matches TRBD1 (5 bases). V dropped 6 bases and J dropped 4 bases, with 12 bases sitting between them. The CDR3 runs to 14 residues. Germline V gene sequence: CDR1 LNHDA, CDR2 SQIVND (reference sequence). For the CDR3, the DNA is TGTGCCAGTAGATTATGGGGCAGTAATGAAAAACTGTTTTTT. Amino acid sequence: CASRLWGSNEKLFF.

This rearrangement joins TRBV29-1 to TRBJ2-7; the D call may be TRBD1 or TRBD2 (5 bases each). Germline values: CDR1 SQVTM, CDR2 ANQGSEA. The CDR3 extends over 13 amino acids. V gave up 5 bases and J gave up 3 bases, with 14 bases separating them. The CDR3 loop is CSVPAGRFYEQYF. The CDR3 nucleotides read TGCAGCGTTCCGGCAGGGAGATTCTACGAGCAGTACTTC.

The genes are TRBV21-1 and TRBJ2-3; the table's TRBD1 call for D was not verified on the DNA. TRBV21-1 is designated a pseudogene. The CDR3 totals 17 residues. The DNA of the CDR3 is TGTGCCAGCAGCATCCGGACAGGGGAGTGTATTACAGATACGCAGTATTTT. As protein: CASSIRTGECITDTQYF.

V usage is TRBV15 and J usage is TRBJ2-3, with 7 positions matching TRBD2. This CDR3 region has 15 residues. The V gene end was trimmed by 7 bases and the J gene end by 1 base; junction bases not matched to a gene: 8. The germline V gene encodes CDR1 LNHNV and CDR2 YYDKDF (reference sequence). This CDR3 is CATTLLAAGTDTQYF. CDR3 nucleotides: TGTGCCACCACCCTTCTAGCGGCCGGCACAGATACGCAGTATTTT.